This T cell receptor beta chain was documented in a study of blood T cell repertoires in COVID-19. As for the study in general: The United States, Italy and Spain were the sources of the acute and convalescent COVID-19 samples.

Cohort placement rested on clinical history that participants reported themselves. The study counted Cohort 3 donors as recovered given two negative PCRs, clearance, or symptom resolution. CDR3 length equals 15 residues. CDR1 is LNHDA and CDR2 is SQIVND in the germline V gene (reference sequence). V was trimmed by 8 bases and J by 3 bases, leaving 19 bases between them. The assay was immunoSEQ multiplex PCR, and TCRdb's table has in-frame clones only and misses some. The sample records roughly 400,000 clones, roughly 89% being singletons. The sequencing input was PBMCs or T cells enriched from blood (not recorded which). The chain carries TRBV19 and TRBJ1-1, with D perhaps TRBD1 (5 bases). This TCR was sampled from a woman aged 25 to 39 who had recovered from COVID-19. The CDR3 region has the DNA TGTGCCAGTCGGGGGGACTTTGGGGGGGACACTGAAGCTTTCTTT. Translated, it gives CASRGDFGGDTEAFF.